One T cell receptor beta chain is described in this entry. Its antigen is not yet known. Base qualities are not provided; no much larger clone lies one nucleotide away. The data belong to a study of blood T cell repertoires in COVID-19 (TCRdb year 2020). Turning to the overall study: Collaborator samples came from the United States, Italy and Spain and covered acute and convalescent phases of COVID-19. The material from the prospective study consisted of cDNA or gDNA derived from T cells, B-cell-depleted T cells, or PBMCs. Deeply sampled blood TCRbeta repertoires from subjects exposed to, actively infected with, or recovered from COVID-19 were included in the dataset. A freely available public database, intended as a resource for researchers studying the immune response to SARS-CoV-2, is where the repertoires were released. The samples were drawn from two sources: the first 160 participants of the ongoing ImmuneRACE study, and 1,000 to 1,500 subjects contributed by 6 global collaborators. Sample metadata almost always included a de-identified subject ID, COVID-19 status, age in years and sex. Where available, HLA class I and class II types were obtained from metadata supplied by the sample provider rather than from assay-based typing.

Via the germline V gene (reference sequence), CDR1 is LGHDT and CDR2 YNNKEL. For this chain, trimming is 4 bases at the V end and 4 bases at the J end, and the number of junction bases without a gene match is 5. The CDR3 holds 14 amino acids from the cysteine to the phenylalanine. The retained sequence is limited to the CDR3, 42 bases, with the frame set at the first base. TCRbeta CDR3 regions were amplified from genomic DNA using the immunoSEQ Assay, a bias-controlled multiplex PCR. Processing in the source paper ran as follows. Within the assay, amplification of reference gene primers was used to estimate how many nucleated cells each sample contained. Sequence reads were collapsed and filtered to measure the absolute abundance of every unique TCRbeta CDR3 rearrangement. For each sample, productive Simpson clonality was calculated as the square root of Simpson's diversity index across productive rearrangements. TCRdb's version of the immuneACCESS table is confined to in-frame rearrangements and falls short of the full clone set. An unresolved V gene accounts for under half of the shortfall where checked; the remainder is of unknown origin. The V and J calls and the clone size are those of that table, but D and trimming were determined from the DNA. For this sample the table gives under 350,000 clones, of which more than 85% were detected only once. Roughly 5% of the sample rests with the top ten.

What the research found in general, with its limitations: Clinical and demographic metadata were provided uncurated, with the amount varying by source and participant.

Each collaborating institution followed its own protocols to collect whole blood in K2EDTA tubes. Collaborator samples were shipped for TCRbeta analysis as frozen whole blood, isolated PBMCs, or DNA extracted from either sample type. The chain was built from TRBV3-1 (or the pseudogene TRBV3-2) and TRBJ1-1; 8 middle bases align to TRBD1. This clonotype was sampled from a man aged 40-50 years with acute or convalescent COVID-19. The sample was peripheral blood. The CDR3 region: CASSRRTGITEAFF. Read as DNA, the sequence is TGTGCCAGCAGCCGACGGACAGGGATCACTGAAGCTTTCTTT.